This entry lists 12 T cell receptor beta chains sequenced from one sample in a study of cytomegalovirus exposure and HLA in healthy donors. Repertoires were generated with immunoSEQ multiplex PCR, while TCRdb's copy carries only in-frame clones and drops some. The table has about 330,000 clones, 70% to 90% seen once; the top ten hold more than 0.8%. The specimen was PBMCs. The receptor source for this set is a woman in her late teens or twenties in good health and CMV-seronegative.

This clone has more than one count but fewer than ten. The CDR3 coding sequence is TGTGCCAGCAGCTTAAACCAGTCACCGTATGGCTACACCTTC. As protein: CASSLNQSPYGYTF. This sequence joins TRBV6-5 and TRBJ1-2; no definite D call. V was trimmed by 6 bases and J by 5 bases, leaving 16 bases between them. CDR3 size: 14 residues. CDR1 and CDR2 (germline): MNHEY, SVGAGI.

This chain links TRBV25-1 with TRBJ2-5; unclear D gene. Germline V gives CDR1 MGHDK, CDR2 SYGVNS. This CDR3 has 15 residues. Trimming removed 0 bases from V and 1 base from J, with 9 bases in between. The DNA for the CDR3 is TGTGCCAGCAGTGAATATACGCGAGGCCAAGAGACCCAGTACTTC. Amino acids: CASSEYTRGQETQYF.

V and J are TRBV5-4 and TRBJ1-2; D possibly corresponds to TRBD1 (6 bases). Germline-derived CDR1 and CDR2 are SGHNT and YYREEE (reference sequence). The V gene lost 4 bases and the J gene lost 0 bases, with 16 bases spanning the gap. The CDR3 is made up of 16 amino acids. The CDR3 region has the DNA TGTGCCAGCAGCAAATCTAAGACAGGAGCTAACTATGGCTACACCTTC. Translation: CASSKSKTGANYGYTF.

This clone has just one count. The chain links TRBV29-1 to TRBJ2-7; 8 bases agree with TRBD1. CDR3 size: 14 residues. Germline V lookup: CDR1 SQVTM, CDR2 ANQGSEA. J lost 4 bases, V lost 4 bases, and 9 bases had no gene match. CDR3 sequence reads: CSVASAGGAYEQYF. The CDR3 region has the DNA TGCAGCGTTGCGTCAGCAGGGGGCGCGTACGAGCAGTACTTC.

The DNA of the CDR3 is TGTGCCAGCAGCTTAGGGGGACAGGGCCTTACCTACGAGCAGTACTTC. Translating it yields CASSLGGQGLTYEQYF. The chain employs TRBV7-9 and TRBJ2-7, with 9 bases matching TRBD1. The CDR3 runs to 16 residues. With 1 base clipped from V and 2 bases from J, the junction kept 6 bases outside the gene matches. Germline lookup yields CDR1 SEHNR and CDR2 FQNEAQ (reference sequence).

The chain has TRBV2 and TRBJ1-2, with D possibly being TRBD1 (5 bases). Between the trimmed V and J ends, which lost 5 bases and 8 bases, there was a span of 18 bases. The CDR3 spans 14 residues. Germline CDR1 is SNHLY and CDR2 is FYNNEI. The CDR3 nucleotides read TGTGCCAGCAGTCAAAGGTCGGGGGTAATCGGCTACACCTTC. Translating gives CASSQRSGVIGYTF. The full variable domain, rest sourced from reference TRBV2 and TRBJ1-2, is EPEVTQTPSHQVTQMGQEVILRCVPISNHLYFYWYRQILGQKVEFLVSFYNNEISEKSEIFDDQFSVERPDGSNFTLKIRSTKLEDSAMYFCASSQRSGVIGYTFGSGTRLTVV.

The chain has TRBV27 and TRBJ1-4; the D is unclear. With 2 bases removed from V and 5 bases from J, the gap between germline ends came to 9 bases. This CDR3 region has 14 residues. Germline-derived CDR1 and CDR2 are MNHEY and SMNVEV (reference sequence). The CDR3 loop reads CASSLQSPNEKLFF. The DNA of the CDR3 is TGTGCCAGCAGTTTACAGTCCCCAAATGAAAAACTGTTTTTT.

V and J are TRBV18 and TRBJ2-7; the match to TRBD1 covers 7 bases. In germline, CDR1 is KGHSH, CDR2 LQKENI. V was clipped by 4 bases and J by 2 bases; unmatched bases: 5. The CDR3 extends over 14 amino acids. The CDR3 coding sequence is TGTGCCAGCTCACTAAGACAGGGAACCTACGAGCAGTACTTC. Protein: CASSLRQGTYEQYF.

This clone was seen only once. The rearrangement uses TRBV9 and TRBJ2-2; D is perhaps TRBD2 (6 bases). V was clipped by 0 bases and J by 3 bases, with 9 bases between them. CDR3 size: 15 residues. Germline V gives CDR1 SGDLS, CDR2 YYNGEE. CDR3 DNA: TGTGCCAGCAGCGTAGCCGCGGGATACACCGGGGAGCTGTTTTTT. Translated: CASSVAAGYTGELFF.

The chain is built from TRBV28 and TRBJ2-7; 8 bases are shared with TRBD2. In germline, CDR1 is MDHEN, CDR2 SYDVKM. CDR3 length: 11 residues. Trimming took 6 bases from V and 6 from J; bases not matched to a gene: 1. CDR3 residues: CASSRGGEQYF. In DNA, the CDR3 is TGTGCCAGCAGCCGGGGGGGCGAGCAGTACTTC.

The chain carries TRBV12-5 and TRBJ2-2, with unresolved D. Germline CDR1 is LGHNT and CDR2 is FRNRAP. This CDR3 spans 13 amino acids. Between the trimmed V and J ends, which lost 6 bases and 5 bases, there was a span of 10 bases. CDR3 nucleotide sequence: TGTGCTAGTGGCCCCGGAGCAACCGGGGAGCTGTTTTTT. Translating it yields CASGPGATGELFF.

As concerns this clone: This may be a read error, as it is one base from a much larger clone. The V gene is TRBV6-5, the J gene TRBJ2-5; no definite D call. The germline V and J ends were trimmed by 6 bases and 2 bases, with 4 bases remaining between them. Looked up from germline, CDR1 is MNHEY and CDR2 is SVGAGI. The CDR3 has 11 residues. The CDR3 DNA sequence: TGTGCCAGCAGCCAACAAGAGACCCAGTACTTC. Translation gives CASSQQETQYF.